Each of the 20 T cell receptor beta chains below was sequenced from the same sample in a study of T cells in Graves' hyperthyroidism and ophthalmopathy (dated by TCRdb to the late 2010s). The library was obtained by multiplex PCR. Data came from an Illumina HiSeq 2000. Amplification of TCR beta CDR3 regions was carried out from RNA transcripts. A first-round RT-PCR of the TCR CDR3 used the HTBI primer set with the Qiagen OneStep RT-PCR kit. TCRdb itself trimmed the public reads at Q25 with fastp, ran MiXCR and retained productive beta chains. Rows with one shared CDR3 protein collapse into an entry with the most common genes and DNA. This sample gives under 300,000 distinct CDR3 sequences in total; roughly 15% of them show up just once. Of the sample, approximately 7.9% is held by the ten largest clones. Sequenced sample: blood. The origin of the receptors is a woman in her thirties or forties with Graves' hyperthyroidism.

In its sample, this clonotype was seen many times. V is TRBV3-1 and J is TRBJ2-1; TRBD2 matches 14 bases. The CDR3 consists of 15 residues. The germline CDR1 and CDR2 sequences are LGHDT and YNNKEL (reference sequence). The V and J ends lost 3 bases and 8 bases, in that order; junction bases with no gene match: 3. The CDR3 reads CASSQTSGRGYEQFF. CDR3 sequence (DNA): TGTGCCAGCAGCCAGACTAGCGGGAGGGGGTATGAGCAGTTCTTC.

This clonotype was seen many times. The V and J genes are TRBV10-3 and TRBJ1-2; no clear D. Looked up from germline, CDR1 is ENHRY and CDR2 is SYGVKD. The CDR3 runs 14 residues. V gave up 3 bases and J gave up 0 bases, with 8 bases separating them. CDR3 sequence: CAISEMASNYGYTF. CDR3 DNA: TGTGCCATCAGTGAAATGGCATCTAACTATGGCTACACCTTC.

This clonotype was detected ten times or more. This sequence joins TRBV5-1 and TRBJ2-1, with TRBD1 as a possible D gene (6 bases). Per the germline V gene, CDR1 is SGHRS and CDR2 is YFSETQ. The CDR3 length is 14 residues. Trimming shortened V by 1 base and J by 8 bases, and 13 bases separated the two germline ends. The CDR3 sequence is CASSLLQGLDEQFF. CDR3 nucleotides: TGCGCCAGCAGCTTGTTACAGGGTTTGGATGAGCAGTTCTTC.

This clonotype was seen many times. The V gene is TRBV29-1, the J gene TRBJ2-5, with D maybe TRBD2 (5 bases). CDR3 size: 12 residues. V lost 3 bases, J lost 5 bases, and 10 bases lay in between. Germline assignment: CDR1 SQVTM and CDR2 ANQGSEA. The CDR3 region has the DNA TGCAGCGTTGAGAGGACGGGGGAGACCCAGTACTTC. It codes for CSVERTGETQYF.

This clonotype was seen at least ten times. V is TRBV12-3 or TRBV12-4 and J is TRBJ1-1; D not certain. V was trimmed by 6 bases and J by 0 bases, leaving 11 bases between them. The CDR3 runs 14 residues. The CDR3 DNA is TGTGCCAGCAGCGAGGGCAGGATGAACACTGAAGCTTTCTTT. Translation: CASSEGRMNTEAFF.

This clonotype came up many times. The rearrangement links TRBV10-3 to TRBJ2-5, with 10 positions matching TRBD2. The CDR3 has 17 residues. The V gene end was trimmed by 2 bases and the J gene end by 1 base; junction bases not matched to a gene: 7. Germline CDR1 and CDR2: ENHRY and SYGVKD. For the CDR3, the DNA is TGTGCCATCAGTGAGGGAAAGATAGCGGGAGGCCAAGAGACCCAGTACTTC. It yields the protein CAISEGKIAGGQETQYF.

This clonotype was recorded at least ten times. The J gene is TRBJ1-1, the V gene TRBV29-1; 12 nucleotides agree with TRBD1. Germline lookup yields CDR1 SQVTM and CDR2 ANQGSEA. The CDR3 has 14 amino acids. V gave up 5 bases and J gave up 1 base; unmatched junction bases: 2. CDR3 sequence reads: CSVRGQGANTEAFF. The CDR3 DNA reads as TGCAGCGTTAGGGGACAGGGGGCGAACACTGAAGCTTTCTTT.

This clonotype was picked up many times. The rearrangement uses TRBV20-1 and TRBJ1-5, with 9 nucleotides matching TRBD1. J gave up 5 bases and V 3 bases, and 8 bases lay outside the gene matches. Germline CDR1 and CDR2: DFQATT and SNEGSKA (reference sequence). The CDR3 contains 15 residues. In nucleotides, the CDR3 is TGCAGTGCTAGGAGGTCGGGACAGGGCTATCAGCCCCAGCATTTT. It encodes CSARRSGQGYQPQHF.

This clonotype was seen repeatedly, ten times or more. The J gene is TRBJ1-2, the V gene TRBV13; 7 bases align to TRBD1. The trim removed 1 base at V and 4 bases at J, leaving 3 bases unmatched. The germline CDR1 and CDR2 sequences are PRHDT and FYEKMQ (reference sequence). The CDR3 loop spans 14 amino acids. The CDR3 bases are TGTGCCAGCAGCTTAGAAGACAGGGTCTATGGCTACACCTTC. Amino acids: CASSLEDRVYGYTF.

The chain employs TRBV7-2 and TRBJ1-1, with D maybe TRBD1 (5 bases). Trimming stripped 7 bases from V and 5 bases from J, with 29 bases between. CDR1 SGHTA and CDR2 FQGNSA come from the germline V gene. CDR3 length: 18 amino acids. The CDR3 is CASTQRAGGRGEGTEAFF. The CDR3 DNA is TGTGCCAGCACCCAGCGGGCGGGCGGTCGGGGGGAGGGTACTGAAGCTTTCTTT.

This chain links TRBV14 with TRBJ2-3, with 8 bases lining up with TRBD1. Germline V lookup: CDR1 SGHDN, CDR2 FVKESK. The V segment lost 3 bases and the J segment 3 bases; nucleotides outside the gene matches: 8. There are 16 residues in the CDR3. DNA for the CDR3: TGTGCCAGCAGCCAGCTTGGACAGGGCTGGACAGATACGCAGTATTTT. It specifies CASSQLGQGWTDTQYF. Supplemented by reference TRBV14 and TRBJ2-3, the full variable domain reads EAGVTQFPSHSVIEKGQTVTLRCDPISGHDNLYWYRRVMGKEIKFLLHFVKESKQDESGMPNNRFLAERTGGTYSTLKVQPAELEDSGVYFCASSQLGQGWTDTQYFGPGTRLTVL.

The chain carries TRBV4-2 and TRBJ2-1, with 7 bases that match TRBD2. Germline CDR1 reads LGHNA; CDR2 reads YNFKEQ. V lost 0 bases, J lost 8 bases, and 10 bases stayed unmatched. This CDR3 region has 16 residues. DNA for the CDR3: TGTGCCAGCAGCCAAGATTTGAGGGAGGGGAGGTATGAGCAGTTCTTC. Translating gives CASSQDLREGRYEQFF.

This clonotype showed up many times. This chain joins TRBV29-1 and TRBJ2-5; D might be TRBD2 (5 bases). Germline V gives CDR1 SQVTM, CDR2 ANQGSEA. The CDR3 has 12 residues. Trimming stripped 5 bases from V and 5 bases from J, with 12 bases between. CDR3 nucleotide sequence: TGCAGCGTTATGTCGGGCGGGGAGACCCAGTACTTC. Its translation is CSVMSGGETQYF.

This clonotype was observed a handful of times. The chain has TRBV5-5 and TRBJ2-3, with 10 bases identical to TRBD2. The CDR3 runs 14 residues. In germline, CDR1 is SGHKS, CDR2 YYEKEE (reference sequence). J was trimmed by 1 base and V by 6 bases; bases with no gene match: 2. Written as DNA, the CDR3 is TGTGCCAGCAACCTAGCGGGAGGCACAGATACGCAGTATTTT. Translation: CASNLAGGTDTQYF.

The chain employs TRBV6-1 and TRBJ2-3, with no clear D. Per germline, CDR1 MNHNS and CDR2 SASEGT. The CDR3 extends over 13 amino acids. V lost 0 bases and J 7 bases, leaving 8 bases between the germline ends. The CDR3 spells CASSEAIENTQYF. CDR3 sequence (DNA): TGTGCCAGCAGTGAAGCGATCGAAAATACGCAGTATTTT.

Many counts were recorded for this clonotype. V is TRBV7-9 and J is TRBJ2-7; tentative D call: TRBD1 (6 bases). The CDR3 is made up of 14 amino acids. Trimming took 6 bases from V and 5 from J, leaving 17 bases between them. Germline-derived CDR1 and CDR2 are SEHNR and FQNEAQ (reference sequence). CDR3 sequence reads: CASSSPTGAHEQYF. CDR3 nucleotides: TGTGCCAGCAGTTCCCCGACAGGAGCCCACGAGCAGTACTTC.

This clonotype came up many times. This chain joins TRBV6-2 or TRBV6-3 and TRBJ1-1; D call uncertain. Germline V gene lookup returns CDR1 MNHEY and CDR2 SVGEGT. The CDR3 is made up of 13 amino acids. Trimming removed 4 bases from V and 8 bases from J, with 14 bases in between. The CDR3 sequence: CASSSRRESEAFF. In nucleotides, the CDR3 is TGTGCCAGCAGTTCCCGAAGGGAATCCGAAGCTTTCTTT.

This clonotype was detected many times. The V and J genes are TRBV7-6 and TRBJ2-1; TRBD1 or TRBD2 may be the D gene (5 bases each). V was clipped by 5 bases and J by 6 bases, with 11 bases between them. Germline V gene data show CDR1 as SGHVS and CDR2 as FNYEAQ. The CDR3 sequence is 13 residues long. CDR3 nucleotide sequence: TGTGCCAGCAGCAAGGGACGGAGCAATGAGCAGTTCTTC. Translation: CASSKGRSNEQFF.

This clonotype was recorded at least ten times. V is TRBV10-3 and J is TRBJ1-1; maybe TRBD1 (6 bases). This CDR3 contains 14 residues. Between the trimmed V and J ends, which lost 6 bases and 1 base, there was a span of 12 bases. Germline V gene sequence: CDR1 ENHRY, CDR2 SYGVKD. As DNA, the CDR3 is TGTGCCATCAGAAAGGGGGAAACGAACACTGAAGCTTTCTTT. As protein: CAIRKGETNTEAFF.

The rearrangement uses TRBV4-2 and TRBJ2-2; no clear D. In germline, CDR1 is LGHNA, CDR2 YNFKEQ. This CDR3 spans 13 amino acids. Trimming shortened V by 0 bases and J by 8 bases, and 7 bases separated the two germline ends. The CDR3 spells CASSQEPQGELFF. Here the CDR3 DNA reads TGTGCCAGCAGCCAAGAGCCCCAGGGGGAGCTGTTTTTT.